The 20 T cell receptor beta chains reported below all come from one sample, sequenced in a study of blood T cells in healthy people across ages. Alongside a J-beta primer mix, a sample-barcoded 5' primer served in a second PCR lasting roughly 6 to 11 cycles. In TCRdb, the 5' RACE reads were re-called with MiXCR into one record per CDR3 protein. The repertoire holds more than 450,000 distinct CDR3 sequences, with roughly a quarter as singletons. The sample also formed part of further work on T cells of mothers and their children.

Sequenced: blood. The source of these receptors is a boy between 2 and 15 years old in good health.

This clonotype was seen a few times. The chain carries TRBV14 and TRBJ2-1, with unresolved D. This CDR3 contains 12 residues. Germline V CDR1 and CDR2: SGHDN, FVKESK. Between the trimmed V and J ends, which lost 3 bases and 9 bases, there was a span of 9 bases. This CDR3 is CASSQERIEQFF. The CDR3 nucleotides read TGTGCCAGCAGCCAGGAACGGATTGAGCAGTTCTTC.

The rearrangement links TRBV6-1 to TRBJ2-6; D is uncertain. Per germline, CDR1 MNHNS and CDR2 SASEGT. This CDR3 has 17 amino acids. V was shortened by 6 bases and J by 0 bases, with 15 bases between the two germline ends. CDR3 sequence: CASRPRRVRSGANVLTF. CDR3 in DNA: TGTGCCAGCAGGCCCCGACGGGTTCGCTCTGGGGCCAACGTCCTGACTTTC.

This rearrangement joins TRBV30 to TRBJ1-2, with D unresolved. The CDR3 consists of 11 residues. Germline-derived CDR1 and CDR2 are GTSNPN and SVGIG (reference sequence). Trimming took off 0 bases at V and 4 bases at J, with 3 bases between the two ends. This CDR3 is CAWSVGYGYTF. In DNA, the CDR3 is TGTGCCTGGAGTGTGGGCTATGGCTACACCTTC.

CDR3 loop: CASSYRSGYGYTF. CDR3 nucleotides: TGTGCCAGCAGTTACAGGTCAGGGTATGGCTACACCTTC. This rearrangement joins TRBV6-5 to TRBJ1-2; perhaps TRBD1 as D (5 bases). Germline V lookup: CDR1 MNHEY, CDR2 SVGAGI. Trimming pared 2 bases from V and 5 bases from J, leaving 9 bases between. This CDR3 spans 13 amino acids.

V is TRBV6-2 or TRBV6-3 and J is TRBJ2-7; the D gene is possibly TRBD1 (7 bases). V lost 4 bases to trimming and J lost 3 bases, with 22 bases between them. Per germline, CDR1 MNHEY and CDR2 SVGEGT. This CDR3 contains 17 residues. The CDR3 DNA follows: TGTGCCAGCAGTTCCGACAGGGAGGTTGGGATGAGCTACGAGCAGTACTTC. It codes for CASSSDREVGMSYEQYF.

The genes are TRBV25-1 and TRBJ2-2; 9 positions agree with TRBD1. The CDR3 is made up of 15 amino acids. Germline-derived CDR1 and CDR2 are MGHDK and SYGVNS. Trimming took 8 bases from V and 1 from J; bases not matched to a gene: 5. The CDR3 sequence: CASRTGGLNTGELFF. The CDR3 nucleotides are TGTGCCAGCCGTACAGGGGGCTTGAACACCGGGGAGCTGTTTTTT.

This clonotype was seen a few times. The chain joins TRBV6-5 to TRBJ2-7; no clear D. Germline CDR1 reads MNHEY; CDR2 reads SVGAGI. V was trimmed by 1 base and J by 2 bases, leaving 12 bases between them. The CDR3 contains 15 residues. CDR3 DNA: TGTGCCAGCAGTTACTTGTGGGGTTCCACCTACGAGCAGTACTTC. Its protein product is CASSYLWGSTYEQYF.

V gene TRBV15 combines with J gene TRBJ2-1; no reliable D call. Trimming took off 1 base at V and 0 bases at J, with 16 bases between the two ends. In germline, CDR1 is LNHNV, CDR2 YYDKDF (reference sequence). The length of the CDR3 is 18 residues. The CDR3 reads CATSRVGFWQSSYNEQFF. As DNA, the CDR3 is TGTGCCACCAGCAGAGTAGGTTTCTGGCAGAGCTCCTACAATGAGCAGTTCTTC.

This chain uses TRBV20-1 with TRBJ1-1; TRBD1 matches 7 bases. The germline V gene has CDR1 DFQATT and CDR2 SNEGSKA (reference sequence). This CDR3 contains 12 residues. Unmatched junction bases numbered 4, after V lost 5 bases and J lost 4 bases. The CDR3 protein is CSAREGATEAFF. As DNA, the CDR3 is TGCAGTGCTCGCGAGGGGGCCACTGAAGCTTTCTTT.

This clonotype was recorded a few times. The chain employs TRBV7-8 and TRBJ1-1, with TRBD1 matching 7 bases. The ends lost 5 bases at V and 1 base at J; junction bases unmatched: 22. Germline V gene lookup returns CDR1 SGHVS and CDR2 FQNEAQ. The CDR3 covers 20 residues. The CDR3 here is CASSPIRDSKLRKGNTEAFF. As DNA, the CDR3 is TGTGCCAGCAGCCCCATACGGGACAGCAAGTTGAGGAAGGGGAACACTGAAGCTTTCTTT.

The rearrangement links TRBV3-1 to TRBJ2-5; D possibly corresponds to TRBD2 (6 bases). The assigned J gene may be wrong: the sequence end matches TRBJ2-1 better. Germline values: CDR1 LGHDT, CDR2 YNNKEL (reference sequence). This CDR3 has 14 residues. The CDR3 loop reads CASSQDAGLYEQFF. CDR3 coding DNA: TGTGCCAGCAGCCAAGATGCGGGACTTTATGAGCAGTTCTTC.

To note about this clonotype: This CDR3 is missing its conserved last phenylalanine or tryptophan, likely due to a read error. The rearrangement uses TRBV12-3 or TRBV12-4 and TRBJ2-7; possibly TRBD1 or TRBD2 for D (5 bases each). V lost 6 bases to trimming and J lost 1 base, with 16 bases between them. This CDR3 has 15 amino acids. Written as DNA, the CDR3 is TGTGCCAGCAGCCCATCGGGGCGCGGTTCCTACGAGCAGTACTCC. This gives the protein CASSPSGRGSYEQYS.

This clonotype was observed a few times. The chain has TRBV4-3 and TRBJ2-1; TRBD1 aligns across 9 bases. CDR3 length: 17 residues. J lost 1 base, V lost 1 base, and 5 bases had no gene match. CDR1 LGHNA and CDR2 YSLEER come from the germline V gene. CDR3 in amino acids: CASSQVAGTGSYNEQFF. The CDR3, as DNA: TGCGCCAGCAGCCAAGTCGCCGGGACAGGGTCCTACAATGAGCAGTTCTTC.

V gene TRBV7-2 combines with J gene TRBJ2-5, with 7 bases fitting TRBD1. Matching the DNA end better, TRBJ2-1 makes the J call doubtful. The length of the CDR3 is 16 residues. The germline CDR1 and CDR2 sequences are SGHTA and FQGNSA. The CDR3 loop is CASTQVGGQGTVEQFF. The DNA for the CDR3 is TGTGCCAGCACCCAAGTCGGCGGTCAAGGGACAGTTGAGCAGTTCTTC.

In DNA, the CDR3 is TGTGCCAGCAGTTCAACAGGGGTGGGGTACGCTGAAGCTTTCTTT. Translated, it gives CASSSTGVGYAEAFF. V is TRBV12-3 or TRBV12-4 and J is TRBJ1-1, with 7 nucleotides matching TRBD1. CDR3 size: 15 residues. J gave up 6 bases and V 4 bases, and 11 bases lay outside the gene matches.

J is TRBJ2-7 and V is TRBV7-9, with 13 nucleotides matching TRBD2. The CDR3 totals 16 residues. The germline gives CDR1 SEHNR, CDR2 FQNEAQ (reference sequence). Trimming took 3 bases from V and 2 from J; bases not matched to a gene: 4. The CDR3: CASSFAGLAGAYEQYF. The CDR3 DNA reads TGTGCCAGCAGCTTCGCCGGACTAGCGGGGGCCTACGAGCAGTACTTC.

The chain recombines TRBV2 with TRBJ1-5; 9 nucleotides match TRBD1. The trim removed 5 bases at V and 7 bases at J, leaving 9 bases unmatched. The CDR3 contains 15 residues. Per germline, CDR1 SNHLY and CDR2 FYNNEI. CDR3 residues: CASSQGGQGRQPQHF. In nucleotides, the CDR3 is TGTGCCAGCAGTCAAGGGGGACAGGGTAGGCAGCCCCAGCATTTT.

The genes are TRBV6-2 or TRBV6-3 and TRBJ2-6; D possibly corresponds to TRBD1 (5 bases). Germline lookup yields CDR1 MNHEY and CDR2 SVGEGT. With 6 bases removed from V and 2 bases from J, the gap between germline ends came to 20 bases. The CDR3 is 18 amino acids. The CDR3 loop is CASRDSPGLSPGANVLTF. CDR3 DNA: TGTGCCAGCAGGGATTCCCCAGGGCTCTCCCCTGGGGCCAACGTCCTGACTTTC.

The chain couples TRBV12-3 or TRBV12-4 to TRBJ2-5, with D perhaps TRBD1 (6 bases). V lost 5 bases to trimming and J lost 4 bases, with 14 bases between them. There are 14 residues in the CDR3. CDR3 region: CASSLQGFRETQYF. In DNA form, the CDR3 reads TGTGCCAGCAGTCTACAGGGCTTTCGAGAGACCCAGTACTTC.

On this clonotype itself: With a much larger clone just one base away, this may be a read error. The chain joins TRBV20-1 to TRBJ2-3, with D possibly being TRBD2 (7 bases). With 0 bases removed from V and 2 bases from J, the gap between germline ends came to 15 bases. Germline loops: CDR1 DFQATT, CDR2 SNEGSKA (reference sequence). CDR3 length: 16 amino acids. The CDR3 sequence: CSARDSLGGPTDTQYF. As DNA, the CDR3 is TGCAGTGCTAGAGATTCGTTGGGGGGGCCCACAGATACGCAGTATTTT.